This T cell receptor beta chain was documented in a study of blood T cell repertoires in COVID-19. Background on the study: The cDNA or gDNA used as material had been derived from T cells, B-cell-depleted T cells, or PBMCs.

As handled by the study authors: The assay estimated nucleated cells by amplifying reference gene primers. Assay: immunoSEQ multiplex PCR; the TCRdb copy retains only in-frame clones and omits some. V, J and clone size reflect that table, while D and trimming were determined from the DNA. The table has approximately 71,000 clones, 70% to 80% seen once. This CDR3 has 16 residues. The germline CDR1 and CDR2 sequences are SGHNT and YYREEE (reference sequence). V trimming: 4 bases; J trimming: 3 bases; junction bases outside the gene matches: 9. The sequenced sample consisted of peripheral blood. This receptor was obtained from a human donor in a cohort sampled during active COVID-19. This chain uses TRBV5-4 with TRBJ2-3; 9 positions agree with TRBD1. CDR3 sequence: CASSKPPGQGTDTQYF. The CDR3 region has the DNA TGTGCCAGCAGCAAACCGCCGGGACAGGGAACAGATACGCAGTATTTT.